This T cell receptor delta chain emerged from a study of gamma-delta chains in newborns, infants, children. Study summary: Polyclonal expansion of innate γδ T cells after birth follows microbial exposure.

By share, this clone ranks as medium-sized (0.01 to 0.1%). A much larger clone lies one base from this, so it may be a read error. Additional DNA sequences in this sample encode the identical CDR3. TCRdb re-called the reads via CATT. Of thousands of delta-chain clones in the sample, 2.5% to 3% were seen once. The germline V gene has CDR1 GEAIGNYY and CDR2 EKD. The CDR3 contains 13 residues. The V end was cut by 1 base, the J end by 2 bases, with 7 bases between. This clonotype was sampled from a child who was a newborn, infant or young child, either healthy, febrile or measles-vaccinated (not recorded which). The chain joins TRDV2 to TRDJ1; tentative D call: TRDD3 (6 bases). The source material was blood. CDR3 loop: CACDTWGTDKLIF. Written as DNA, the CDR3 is TGTGCCTGTGACACTTGGGGGACCGATAAACTCATCTTT.